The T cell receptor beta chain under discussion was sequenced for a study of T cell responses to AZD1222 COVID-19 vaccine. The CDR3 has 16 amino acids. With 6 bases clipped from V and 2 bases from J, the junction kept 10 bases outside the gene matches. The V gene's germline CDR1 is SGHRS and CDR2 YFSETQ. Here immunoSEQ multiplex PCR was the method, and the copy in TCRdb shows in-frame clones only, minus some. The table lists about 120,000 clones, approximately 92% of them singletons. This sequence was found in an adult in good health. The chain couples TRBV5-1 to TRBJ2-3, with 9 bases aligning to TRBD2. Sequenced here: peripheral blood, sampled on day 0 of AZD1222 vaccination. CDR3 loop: CASTTSGGLLTDTQYF. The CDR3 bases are TGCGCCAGCACTACCAGCGGGGGGCTCCTCACAGATACGCAGTATTTT.